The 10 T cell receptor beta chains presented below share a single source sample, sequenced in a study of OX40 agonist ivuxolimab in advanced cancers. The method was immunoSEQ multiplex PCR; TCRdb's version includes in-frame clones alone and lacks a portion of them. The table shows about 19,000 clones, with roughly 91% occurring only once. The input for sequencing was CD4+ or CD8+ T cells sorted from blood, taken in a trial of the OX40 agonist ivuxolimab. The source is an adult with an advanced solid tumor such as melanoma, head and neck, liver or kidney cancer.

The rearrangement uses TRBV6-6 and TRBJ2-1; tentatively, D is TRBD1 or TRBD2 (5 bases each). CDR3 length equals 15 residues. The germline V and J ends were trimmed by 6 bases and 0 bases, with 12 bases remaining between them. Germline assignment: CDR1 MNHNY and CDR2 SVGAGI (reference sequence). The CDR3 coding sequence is TGTGCCAGCAGACGGGACCCCCTCTCCTACAATGAGCAGTTCTTC. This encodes CASRRDPLSYNEQFF.

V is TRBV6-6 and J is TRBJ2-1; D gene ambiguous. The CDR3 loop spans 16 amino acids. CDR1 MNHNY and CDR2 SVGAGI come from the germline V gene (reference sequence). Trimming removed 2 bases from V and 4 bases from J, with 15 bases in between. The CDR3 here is CASSYNGDPTYNEQFF. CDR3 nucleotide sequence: TGTGCCAGCAGTTACAACGGCGATCCTACATACAATGAGCAGTTCTTC.

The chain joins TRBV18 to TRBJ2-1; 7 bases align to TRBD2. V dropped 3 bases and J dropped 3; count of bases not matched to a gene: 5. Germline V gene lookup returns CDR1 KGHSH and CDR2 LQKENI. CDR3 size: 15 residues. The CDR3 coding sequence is TGTGCCAGCTCACCGCCGGGACTACTCTACAATGAGCAGTTCTTC. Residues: CASSPPGLLYNEQFF.

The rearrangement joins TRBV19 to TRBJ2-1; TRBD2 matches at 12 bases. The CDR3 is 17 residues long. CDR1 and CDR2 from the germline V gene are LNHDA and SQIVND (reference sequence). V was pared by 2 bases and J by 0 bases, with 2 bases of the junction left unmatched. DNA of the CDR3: TGTGCCAGTAGTATATCTAGCGGGAGGGACTCCTACAATGAGCAGTTCTTC. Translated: CASSISSGRDSYNEQFF.

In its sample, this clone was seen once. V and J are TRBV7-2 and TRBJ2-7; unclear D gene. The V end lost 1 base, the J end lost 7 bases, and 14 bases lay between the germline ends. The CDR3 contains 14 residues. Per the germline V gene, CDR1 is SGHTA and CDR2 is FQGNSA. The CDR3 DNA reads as TGTGCCAGCAGCTTAGGTGGCGTCCTCCTGGAGCAGTACTTC. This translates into CASSLGGVLLEQYF. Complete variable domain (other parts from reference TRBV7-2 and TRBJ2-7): GAGVSQSPSNKVTEKGKDVELRCDPISGHTALYWYRQSLGQGLEFLIYFQGNSAPDKSGLPSDRFSAERTGGSVSTLTIQRTQQEDSAVYLCASSLGGVLLEQYFGPGTRLTVT.

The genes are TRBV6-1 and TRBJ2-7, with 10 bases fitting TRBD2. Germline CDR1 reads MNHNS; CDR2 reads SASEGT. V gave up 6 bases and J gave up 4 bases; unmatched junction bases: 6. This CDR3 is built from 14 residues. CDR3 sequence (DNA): TGTGCCAGCAGAGGAGGGACTAGCGCATACGAGCAGTACTTC. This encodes CASRGGTSAYEQYF.

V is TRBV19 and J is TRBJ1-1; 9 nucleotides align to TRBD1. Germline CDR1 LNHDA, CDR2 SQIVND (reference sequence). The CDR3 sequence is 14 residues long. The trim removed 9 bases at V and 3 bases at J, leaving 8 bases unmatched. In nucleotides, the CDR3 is TGTGCCAGCACAACCGGGACAGGGTACACTGAAGCTTTCTTT. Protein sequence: CASTTGTGYTEAFF.

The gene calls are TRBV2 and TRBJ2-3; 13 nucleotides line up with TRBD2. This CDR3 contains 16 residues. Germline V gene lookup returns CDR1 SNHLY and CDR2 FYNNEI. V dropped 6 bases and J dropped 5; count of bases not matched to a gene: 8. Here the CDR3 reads CASRLEGLAGRDTQYF. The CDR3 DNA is TGTGCCAGCAGACTTGAGGGACTAGCGGGAAGAGATACGCAGTATTTT.

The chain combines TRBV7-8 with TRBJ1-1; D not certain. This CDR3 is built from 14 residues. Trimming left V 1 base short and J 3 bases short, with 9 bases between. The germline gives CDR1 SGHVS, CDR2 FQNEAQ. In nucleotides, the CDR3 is TGTGCCAGCAGCTTAGTATATGGGGACACTGAAGCTTTCTTT. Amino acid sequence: CASSLVYGDTEAFF.

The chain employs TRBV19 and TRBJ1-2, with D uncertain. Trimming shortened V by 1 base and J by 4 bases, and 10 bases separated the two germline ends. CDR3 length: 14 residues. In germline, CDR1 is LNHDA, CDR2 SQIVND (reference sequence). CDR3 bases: TGTGCCAGTAGTATAGGGAATCCCAGCTATGGCTACACCTTC. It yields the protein CASSIGNPSYGYTF.